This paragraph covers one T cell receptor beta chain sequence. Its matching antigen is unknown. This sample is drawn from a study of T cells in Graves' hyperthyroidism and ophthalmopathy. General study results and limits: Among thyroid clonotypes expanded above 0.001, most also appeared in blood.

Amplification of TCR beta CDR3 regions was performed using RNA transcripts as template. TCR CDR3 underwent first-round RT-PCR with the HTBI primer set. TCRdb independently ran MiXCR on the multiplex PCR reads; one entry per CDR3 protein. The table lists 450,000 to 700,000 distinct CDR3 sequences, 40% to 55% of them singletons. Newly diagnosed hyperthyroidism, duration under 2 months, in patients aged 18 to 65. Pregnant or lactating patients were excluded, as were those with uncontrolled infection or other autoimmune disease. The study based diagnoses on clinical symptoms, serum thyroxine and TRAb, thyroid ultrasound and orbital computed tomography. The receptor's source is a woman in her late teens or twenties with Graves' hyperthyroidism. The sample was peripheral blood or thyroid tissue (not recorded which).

This CDR3 is CASSPTSGREETQYF. CDR3 nucleotides: TGTGCCAGCAGCCCAACTAGCGGGAGGGAGGAGACCCAGTACTTC. This chain links TRBV7-2 with TRBJ2-5, with 13 bases aligning to TRBD2. Germline trimming cut 5 bases from V and 5 bases from J; bases unmatched to any gene: 5. CDR3 length equals 15 residues. CDR1 and CDR2 (germline): SGHTA, FQGNSA.